One and the same sample provided the 14 T cell receptor beta chains below, sequenced in a study of PD-1 blockade in classical Hodgkin lymphoma. Specified time point: newly diagnosed, previously untreated cHL patient sample. Researchers pulled CD8+ T cells out of thawed PBMCs using magnetic negative selection. Clones were sequenced by immunoSEQ multiplex PCR, and TCRdb holds only the in-frame ones, with some missing. The sample lists roughly 20,000 clones; approximately 90% were seen once. Sequencing was done on a sample of CD8+ T cells from blood. The receptors shown here come from a human donor with classical Hodgkin lymphoma.

This chain links TRBV21-1 with TRBJ1-1. TRBV21-1 is deemed a pseudogene. This CDR3 has 13 amino acids. This chain's CDR3 is CASRGGGSTEAFF. The CDR3, as DNA: TGTGCCAGCAGGGGAGGGGGGTCCACTGAAGCTTTCTTT.

The rearrangement uses TRBV6-5 and TRBJ1-4; TRBD1 aligns across 7 bases. This CDR3 has 15 amino acids. Germline assignment: CDR1 MNHEY and CDR2 SVGAGI. Trimming cost V 5 bases and J 4 bases; bases outside gene matches: 7. The CDR3 here is CASSRSGTVNEKLFF. In DNA, the CDR3 is TGTGCCAGCAGTCGCTCCGGGACAGTTAATGAAAAACTGTTTTTT.

This sequence joins TRBV18 and TRBJ1-1; D is unresolved. The V end lost 0 bases, the J end lost 7 bases, and 9 bases lay between the germline ends. The germline V gene encodes CDR1 KGHSH and CDR2 LQKENI. The CDR3 has 13 amino acids. The CDR3 region is CASSPPFRSEAFF. The CDR3 bases are TGTGCCAGCTCACCACCCTTCAGGAGTGAAGCTTTCTTT.

The gene calls are TRBV28 and TRBJ1-5, with unresolved D. Germline CDR1 and CDR2: MDHEN and SYDVKM. Trimming took off 1 base at V and 4 bases at J, with 14 bases between the two ends. This CDR3 has 16 amino acids. The CDR3 sequence: CASSLLPSIFNQPQHF. CDR3 DNA: TGTGCCAGCAGTTTATTACCCAGTATCTTTAATCAGCCCCAGCATTTT.

This clone has just one count. The chain couples TRBV15 to TRBJ2-5, with D perhaps matching TRBD2 (6 bases). The CDR3 has 15 residues. The germline V and J ends were trimmed by 3 bases and 4 bases, with 15 bases remaining between them. Germline lookup yields CDR1 LNHNV and CDR2 YYDKDF (reference sequence). CDR3 sequence: CATSSGAIGGETQYF. CDR3 bases: TGTGCCACCAGCAGCGGTGCAATCGGGGGAGAGACCCAGTACTTC.

J is TRBJ2-2 and V is TRBV4-1; D is uncertain. Trimming shortened V by 0 bases and J by 1 base, and 6 bases separated the two germline ends. CDR3 length equals 15 residues. Germline-derived CDR1 and CDR2 are MGHRA and YSYEKL. DNA of the CDR3: TGCGCCAGCAGCCAAGATGGGTGGAACACCGGGGAGCTGTTTTTT. Its protein is CASSQDGWNTGELFF.

The chain joins TRBV29-1 to TRBJ2-1, with 8 bases fitting TRBD2. Germline V gene lookup returns CDR1 SQVTM and CDR2 ANQGSEA. Trimming cost V 0 bases and J 7 bases; bases outside gene matches: 8. The CDR3 consists of 15 residues. CDR3: CSVEERGSGSNEQFF. As DNA, the CDR3 is TGCAGCGTTGAAGAAAGGGGGAGCGGGAGTAATGAGCAGTTCTTC.

The gene calls are TRBV5-1 and TRBJ1-1, with 8 positions matching TRBD1. Germline V gene sequence: CDR1 SGHRS, CDR2 YFSETQ. With 4 bases clipped from V and 4 bases from J, the junction kept 9 bases outside the gene matches. The CDR3 consists of 15 residues. In DNA, the CDR3 is TGCGCCAGCAGCCCTGGACAGGGCGATGGCACTGAAGCTTTCTTT. Protein sequence: CASSPGQGDGTEAFF.

This clone was seen just once. The chain joins TRBV7-4 to TRBJ1-4; D not resolved. CDR1 and CDR2 (germline): SGHVT, SQSDAQ. Trimming left V 2 bases short and J 0 bases short, with 10 bases between. CDR3 length: 16 amino acids. The CDR3 sequence is CASSLSQRTTNEKLFF. CDR3 coding DNA: TGTGCCAGCAGCTTATCGCAGAGGACAACTAATGAAAAACTGTTTTTT. Full variable domain (outside the CDR3, taken from reference TRBV7-4 and TRBJ1-4): GAGVSQSPRYKVAKRGRDVALRCDSISGHVTLYWYRQTLGQGSEVLTYSQSDAQRDKSGRPSGRFSAERPERSVSTLKIQRTEQGDSAVYLCASSLSQRTTNEKLFFGSGTQLSVL.

V is TRBV2 and J is TRBJ2-7; tentative D call: TRBD1 (5 bases). V was trimmed by 6 bases and J by 2 bases, leaving 20 bases between them. There are 16 residues in the CDR3. Germline CDR1 SNHLY, CDR2 FYNNEI. The CDR3 reads CASRGSADTRPYEQYF. CDR3 nucleotide sequence: TGTGCCAGCAGGGGCTCCGCGGACACCCGCCCCTACGAGCAGTACTTC.

This sequence joins TRBV14 and TRBJ2-3; 10 nucleotides agree with TRBD2. Trimming took 0 bases from V and 3 from J; bases not matched to a gene: 9. CDR1 and CDR2 (germline): SGHDN, FVKESK. CDR3 length: 18 residues. DNA of the CDR3: TGTGCCAGCAGCCAAGATAGATCTAGCGGGGGAGTTACAGATACGCAGTATTTT. Protein product: CASSQDRSSGGVTDTQYF.

The rearrangement uses TRBV4-3 and TRBJ2-5, with 7 bases identical to TRBD1. Germline V CDR1 and CDR2: LGHNA, YSLEER. The CDR3 is made up of 16 amino acids. V was clipped by 0 bases and J by 5 bases; unmatched bases: 9. The CDR3 protein is CASSQEETGWMETQYF. The CDR3 bases are TGCGCCAGCAGCCAAGAGGAGACAGGGTGGATGGAGACCCAGTACTTC.

The chain uses TRBV10-2 and TRBJ2-7, with D possibly matching TRBD2 (5 bases). Per the germline V gene, CDR1 is WSHSY and CDR2 is SAAADI. Trimming cost V 8 bases and J 3 bases, with 8 bases left between them. This CDR3 spans 11 amino acids. The CDR3 coding sequence is TGCGCCAGCGGACGGGACTACGAGCAGTACTTC. Residues: CASGRDYEQYF.

This chain links TRBV21-1 with TRBJ1-6. TRBV21-1 is deemed a pseudogene. This CDR3 is 15 amino acids long. The CDR3 DNA follows: TGTGCCAGCAGCAAGGGGCGGGAGGTAATTTCACCCCTCCACTTT. Translated, it gives CASSKGREVISPLHF.